This TCR beta chain comes out of a study of CXCR3-negative and CXCR3-positive naive CD8 T cells. On the study more broadly: The libraries together contributed approximately 150 million TRB reads, each supplying about 1.5 +/- 0.3 million.

As for this clonotype: Its antigen is not known.

The length of the CDR3 is 14 residues. Germline values: CDR1 SQVTM, CDR2 ANQGSEA. Overall study results and limits: Researchers reported similar TRBV-TRBJ usage in naive CXCR3-negative and CXCR3-positive cells, though memory differed.

The TRB libraries of cDNA were built by UMI-labeled 5' RACE. TCRdb re-analyzed the 5' RACE reads; it lists each CDR3 protein once, without DNA. Its clone listing holds 84,000 or so distinct CDR3 sequences. The sequence was collected from a human donor in good health. Some clones in this sample may be carry-over from other donors' samples. The chain couples TRBV29-1 to TRBJ2-7; there is no DNA to check the TCRdb D call of TRBD2. What was sequenced was naive CXCR3- CD8+ T cells from blood. Subset reported: CD45RO-CCR7+CD27+CD95- naive CD8+ T cells lacking CXCR3 (TNR3-). CDR3 protein: CSVELGLLVGEQYF.